These 7 T cell receptor beta chains were all obtained from the same sample, sequenced in a study of T cell responses to AZD1222 COVID-19 vaccine. The method was immunoSEQ multiplex PCR; TCRdb's version includes in-frame clones alone and lacks a portion of them. The table includes about 70,000 clones, 85% detected once. The starting material was peripheral blood, obtained on day 0 of AZD1222 vaccination. Receptors originate from an adult in good health.

This chain links TRBV3-1 (or the pseudogene TRBV3-2) with TRBJ2-1; 9 bases are shared with TRBD2. The CDR3 spans 15 residues. Unmatched junction bases numbered 5, after V lost 4 bases and J lost 4 bases. Germline CDR1 LGHDT, CDR2 YNNKEL (reference sequence). As DNA, the CDR3 is TGTGCCAGCAGCCCCCGACTAGCGGTTTACAATGAGCAGTTCTTC. Its protein is CASSPRLAVYNEQFF.

The chain uses TRBV5-1 and TRBJ2-3; the D is unclear. This CDR3 has 14 amino acids. Germline V gene sequence: CDR1 SGHRS, CDR2 YFSETQ. Trimming left V 0 bases short and J 4 bases short, with 9 bases between. As DNA, the CDR3 is TGCGCCAGCAGCTTGGAAGGGTTACCAGATACGCAGTATTTT. This sequence encodes CASSLEGLPDTQYF.

The chain has TRBV7-5 and TRBJ2-2; the table's D call of TRBD2 was not tested on the DNA. TRBV7-5 is described as a pseudogene. The CDR3 totals 15 residues. The CDR3 coding sequence is TGTGTCAGAAGCTATAAGGGACTAGCTGGCGGGGAGCTGTTTTTT. It specifies CVRSYKGLAGGELFF.

Details on this clone: At the DNA level, this CDR3 is encoded by other sequences in the same sample as well. The V and J genes are TRBV6-5 and TRBJ1-2, with D unclear. CDR3 size: 11 residues. From germline, CDR1 is MNHEY and CDR2 SVGAGI. With 6 bases removed from V and 5 bases from J, the gap between germline ends came to 7 bases. CDR3 in DNA: TGTGCCAGCAGCTCAAAGTATGGCTACACCTTC. Protein sequence: CASSSKYGYTF.

The chain links TRBV6-4 to TRBJ2-2; D unclear. Germline-derived CDR1 and CDR2 are MRHNA and SNTAGT. V shed 3 bases and J shed 5 bases, with 10 bases lying between them. CDR3 length: 14 amino acids. CDR3 amino acids: CASSEGIGTGELFF. The CDR3 DNA follows: TGTGCCAGCAGTGAAGGAATCGGAACCGGGGAGCTGTTTTTT.

V gene TRBV27 combines with J gene TRBJ2-3; 11 bases are shared with TRBD2. CDR3 size: 14 residues. Germline loops: CDR1 MNHEY, CDR2 SMNVEV (reference sequence). Trimming removed 4 bases from V and 7 bases from J; junction bases left unmatched: 4. CDR3 coding DNA: TGTGCCAGCAGTTCCGTAGCGGGGGGGAATACGCAGTATTTT. Encoded protein: CASSSVAGGNTQYF.

This clone has more than one count but fewer than ten. The V call is TRBV4-2, the J call TRBJ2-1; the D is unclear. Germline assignment: CDR1 LGHNA and CDR2 YNFKEQ. V lost 1 base and J 9 bases, leaving 10 bases between the germline ends. The CDR3 length is 13 residues. In DNA, the CDR3 is TGTGCCAGCAGCCAAGGTCATTCCGGTGAGCAGTTCTTC. It translates to CASSQGHSGEQFF.